This T cell receptor beta chain came from a study of OX40 agonist ivuxolimab in advanced cancers. On the study more broadly: Hepatocellular carcinoma, melanoma, renal cell or head and neck cancer affected the dose-escalation patients. Patients with prior anti-PD-1, anti-PD-L1 or anti-CTLA-4 therapy were eligible; roughly 40% had some. The study, taken as a whole, reports: In a subset of nonresponders, normalized T-cell clonal expansion was also low.

Excluded were patients having autoimmune disease history or systemic immunosuppression. Concerning this clone: The antigen is not known.

Germline V gene sequence: CDR1 MNHEY, CDR2 SVGAGI. V was pared by 2 bases and J by 8 bases, with 2 bases of the junction left unmatched. The CDR3 covers 15 residues. The data were produced by immunoSEQ multiplex PCR, yet TCRdb's version contains in-frame clones alone and is incomplete. The data hold over 60,000 clones, with about nine tenths observed a single time. The V call is TRBV6-5, the J call TRBJ2-1; 14 nucleotides line up with TRBD2. Here the sequenced sample was CD4+ or CD8+ T cells sorted from blood, taken in a trial of the OX40 agonist ivuxolimab. The receptor was derived from an adult with an advanced solid tumor such as melanoma, head and neck, liver or kidney cancer. The CDR3 spells CASSYGTSGSHEQFF. CDR3 DNA: TGTGCCAGCAGTTACGGGACTAGCGGGAGTCATGAGCAGTTCTTC.